This record covers a single T cell receptor beta chain. Trimming shortened V by 3 bases and J by 2 bases, and 13 bases separated the two germline ends. CDR1 is KGHSH and CDR2 is LQKENI in the germline V gene. The CDR3 spans 15 residues. This specimen comes from a study of immune evolution from preneoplasia to lung adenocarcinoma. The table came from immunoSEQ multiplex PCR; TCRdb's copy has only in-frame clones and leaves some out. The sample records 4,300 or so clones, over 75% being singletons. Between the mid-2010s and the late 2010s, patients underwent resection in Japan or China. The source material was FFPE lung adenocarcinoma in situ tissue. The clonotype was recovered from a person between 55 and 80 years old with lung adenocarcinoma. This chain joins TRBV18 and TRBJ1-2; the D gene is possibly TRBD1 (5 bases). CDR3 region: CASSPLSGANYGYTF. The CDR3 DNA reads TGTGCCAGCTCACCCCTATCCGGGGCCAACTATGGCTACACCTTC.